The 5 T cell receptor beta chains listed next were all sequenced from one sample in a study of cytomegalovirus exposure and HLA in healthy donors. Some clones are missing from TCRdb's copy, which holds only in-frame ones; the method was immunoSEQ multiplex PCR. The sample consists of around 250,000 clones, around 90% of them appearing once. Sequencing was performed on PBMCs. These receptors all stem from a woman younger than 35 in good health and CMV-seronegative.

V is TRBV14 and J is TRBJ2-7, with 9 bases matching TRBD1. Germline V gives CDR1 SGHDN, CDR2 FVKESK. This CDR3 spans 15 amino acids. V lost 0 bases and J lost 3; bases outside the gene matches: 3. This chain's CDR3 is CASSQEQGAGYEQYF. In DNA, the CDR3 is TGTGCCAGCAGCCAAGAACAGGGGGCCGGCTACGAGCAGTACTTC.

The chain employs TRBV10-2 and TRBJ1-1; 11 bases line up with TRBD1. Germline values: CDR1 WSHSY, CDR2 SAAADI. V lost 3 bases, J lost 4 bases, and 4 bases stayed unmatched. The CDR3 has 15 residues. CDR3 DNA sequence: TGCGCCAGCAGTGAAGGGACAGGGGGGGCCACTGAAGCTTTCTTT. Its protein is CASSEGTGGATEAFF.

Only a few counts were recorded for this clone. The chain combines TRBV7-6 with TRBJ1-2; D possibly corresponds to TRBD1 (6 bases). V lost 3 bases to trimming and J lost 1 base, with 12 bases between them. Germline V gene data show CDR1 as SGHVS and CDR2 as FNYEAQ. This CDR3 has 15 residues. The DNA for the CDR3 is TGTGCCAGCAGCTTGGGCGGACAGAGTAACTATGGCTACACCTTC. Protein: CASSLGGQSNYGYTF.

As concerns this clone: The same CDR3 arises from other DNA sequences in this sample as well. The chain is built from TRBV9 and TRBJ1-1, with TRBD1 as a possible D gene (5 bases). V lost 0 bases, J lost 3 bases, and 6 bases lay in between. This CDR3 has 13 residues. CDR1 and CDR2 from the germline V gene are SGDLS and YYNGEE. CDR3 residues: CASSVAGDTEAFF. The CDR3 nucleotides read TGTGCCAGCAGCGTAGCGGGGGACACTGAAGCTTTCTTT.

CDR3 bases: TGTGCCAGCAGTTTAGCAGGTTACACTGAAGCTTTCTTT. Translating it yields CASSLAGYTEAFF. The rearrangement links TRBV27 to TRBJ1-1; D gene unclear. The CDR3 runs to 13 residues. Germline loops: CDR1 MNHEY, CDR2 SMNVEV (reference sequence). Between the trimmed V and J ends, which lost 2 bases and 3 bases, there was a span of 7 bases.